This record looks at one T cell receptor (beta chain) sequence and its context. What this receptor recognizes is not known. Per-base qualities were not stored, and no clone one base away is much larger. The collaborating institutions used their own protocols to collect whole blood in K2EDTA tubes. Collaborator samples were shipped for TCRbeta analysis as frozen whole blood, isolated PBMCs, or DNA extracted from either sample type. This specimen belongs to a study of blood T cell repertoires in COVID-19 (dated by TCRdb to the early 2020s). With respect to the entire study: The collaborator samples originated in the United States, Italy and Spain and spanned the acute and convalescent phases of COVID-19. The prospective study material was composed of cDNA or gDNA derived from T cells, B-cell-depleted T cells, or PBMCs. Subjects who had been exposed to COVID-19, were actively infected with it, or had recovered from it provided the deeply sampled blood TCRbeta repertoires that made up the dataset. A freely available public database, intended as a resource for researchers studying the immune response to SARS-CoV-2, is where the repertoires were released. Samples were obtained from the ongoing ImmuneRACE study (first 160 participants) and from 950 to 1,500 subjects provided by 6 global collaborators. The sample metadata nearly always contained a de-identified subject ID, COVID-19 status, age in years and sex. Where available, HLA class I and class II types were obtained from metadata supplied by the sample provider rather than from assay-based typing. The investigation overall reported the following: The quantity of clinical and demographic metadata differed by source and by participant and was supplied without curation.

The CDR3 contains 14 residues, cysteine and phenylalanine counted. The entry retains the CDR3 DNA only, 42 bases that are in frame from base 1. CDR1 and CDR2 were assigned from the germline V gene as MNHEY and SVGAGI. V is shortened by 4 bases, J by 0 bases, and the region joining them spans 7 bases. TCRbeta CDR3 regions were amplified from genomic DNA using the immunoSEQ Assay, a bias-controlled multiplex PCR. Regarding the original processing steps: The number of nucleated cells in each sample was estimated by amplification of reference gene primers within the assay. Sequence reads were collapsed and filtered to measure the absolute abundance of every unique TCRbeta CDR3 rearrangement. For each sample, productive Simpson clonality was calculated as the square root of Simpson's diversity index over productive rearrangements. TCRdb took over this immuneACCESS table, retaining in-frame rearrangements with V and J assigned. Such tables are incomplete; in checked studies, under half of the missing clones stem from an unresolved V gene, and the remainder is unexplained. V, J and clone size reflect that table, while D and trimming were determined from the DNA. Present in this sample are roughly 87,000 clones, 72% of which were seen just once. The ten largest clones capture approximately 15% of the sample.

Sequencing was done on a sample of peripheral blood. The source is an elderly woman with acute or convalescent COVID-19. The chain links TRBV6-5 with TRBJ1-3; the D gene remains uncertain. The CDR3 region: CASSSSASGNTIYF. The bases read TGTGCCAGCAGTTCCTCAGCCTCTGGAAACACCATATATTTT.